Presented here are 8 T cell receptor beta chains from one specimen sequenced in a study of T-cell reconstitution after alpha-beta-depleted transplantation in children. The library targeted TCRbeta and was prepared with unique molecular identifiers. TCRdb independently ran MiXCR on the PCR reads; one entry per CDR3 protein. The sample consists of around 250,000 distinct CDR3 sequences, around 8% of them appearing once. The sample consisted of PBMCs, mostly from graft donor cells, taken 180 days after TCRalphabeta/CD19-depleted stem cell transplant. These receptors all come from a male patient younger than 18 who had a stem cell transplant for acute lymphoblastic leukemia, so the T cells may come from the graft donor.

This clonotype came up many times. The gene calls are TRBV2 and TRBJ2-1; 11 positions match TRBD2. This CDR3 is 15 amino acids long. Trimming at V came to 6 bases and at J to 7 bases, leaving 8 bases not matched to a gene. The germline V gene encodes CDR1 SNHLY and CDR2 FYNNEI. CDR3 nucleotides: TGTGCCAGCAGGGATAGCGGGAGGGCCTGGAATGAGCAGTTCTTC. Amino acids: CASRDSGRAWNEQFF. Looking up the rest from reference TRBV2 and TRBJ2-1 gives the full variable domain: EPEVTQTPSHQVTQMGQEVILRCVPISNHLYFYWYRQILGQKVEFLVSFYNNEISEKSEIFDDQFSVERPDGSNFTLKIRSTKLEDSAMYFCASRDSGRAWNEQFFGPGTRLTVL.

In this sample, this clonotype turned up many times. V is TRBV6-2 or TRBV6-3 and J is TRBJ2-7; D ambiguous. Germline CDR1 reads MNHEY; CDR2 reads SVGEGT. V was trimmed by 6 bases and J by 0 bases, leaving 12 bases between them. The CDR3 extends over 14 amino acids. CDR3 DNA: TGTGCCAGCAGCGAAGACCCGGGCTCCTACGAGCAGTACTTC. It codes for CASSEDPGSYEQYF.

This clonotype was seen repeatedly, ten times or more. This chain uses TRBV28 with TRBJ1-3; D unclear. This CDR3 is 16 amino acids long. V lost 3 bases and J lost 0, with 12 bases in between. CDR1 MDHEN and CDR2 SYDVKM come from the germline V gene. This chain's CDR3 is CASSLYVASSGNTIYF. CDR3 DNA sequence: TGTGCCAGCAGTTTGTATGTGGCGTCCTCTGGAAACACCATATATTTT.

The table lists this clonotype with many counts. J is TRBJ1-1 and V is TRBV5-4, with D possibly matching TRBD1 (5 bases). Trimming took off 1 base at V and 5 bases at J, with 12 bases between the two ends. Germline values: CDR1 SGHNT, CDR2 YYREEE (reference sequence). There are 14 residues in the CDR3. CDR3 in DNA: TGTGCCAGCAGCTTGTCGGGCTGGGGGACTGAAGCTTTCTTT. Protein sequence: CASSLSGWGTEAFF.

This clonotype has a count of ten or more. The V and J genes are TRBV28 and TRBJ1-1; D not certain. CDR3 length: 13 residues. The germline gives CDR1 MDHEN, CDR2 SYDVKM. Trimming left V 5 bases short and J 2 bases short, with 9 bases between. CDR3 bases: TGTGCCAGCAGTCCACCCGTTAACACTGAAGCTTTCTTT. Its translation is CASSPPVNTEAFF.

At least ten counts were recorded for this clonotype. This chain joins TRBV9 and TRBJ2-1, with TRBD2 as a possible D gene (6 bases). This CDR3 contains 15 residues. Germline V gene sequence: CDR1 SGDLS, CDR2 YYNGEE. Trimming removed 4 bases at V and 4 bases at J, with 15 bases between. CDR3 bases: TGTGCCAGCAGCCCGGGACTCGCTTCGTACAATGAGCAGTTCTTC. Translation: CASSPGLASYNEQFF. The whole variable domain, remainder taken from reference TRBV9 and TRBJ2-1, is DSGVTQTPKHLITATGQRVTLRCSPRSGDLSVYWYQQSLDQGLQFLIQYYNGEERAKGNILERFSAQQFPDLHSELNLSSLELGDSALYFCASSPGLASYNEQFFGPGTRLTVL.

This clonotype was counted at least ten times. V usage is TRBV5-6 and J usage is TRBJ2-3; 14 nucleotides align to TRBD2. CDR1 is SGHDT, CDR2 YYEEEE, per germline. The CDR3 sequence is 18 residues long. With 3 bases clipped from V and 3 bases from J, the junction kept 9 bases outside the gene matches. CDR3 amino acids: CASSSGLAGVNGTDTQYF. The DNA for the CDR3 is TGTGCCAGCAGCTCGGGACTAGCGGGAGTAAATGGTACAGATACGCAGTATTTT.

This clonotype was counted many times. The chain has TRBV5-1 and TRBJ2-3; no reliable D call. The length of the CDR3 is 13 residues. V lost 7 bases and J lost 5, with 14 bases in between. The germline V gene encodes CDR1 SGHRS and CDR2 YFSETQ. The CDR3 sequence is CASRPYRGDTQYF. The CDR3 bases are TGCGCCAGCCGACCCTACCGCGGAGATACGCAGTATTTT.